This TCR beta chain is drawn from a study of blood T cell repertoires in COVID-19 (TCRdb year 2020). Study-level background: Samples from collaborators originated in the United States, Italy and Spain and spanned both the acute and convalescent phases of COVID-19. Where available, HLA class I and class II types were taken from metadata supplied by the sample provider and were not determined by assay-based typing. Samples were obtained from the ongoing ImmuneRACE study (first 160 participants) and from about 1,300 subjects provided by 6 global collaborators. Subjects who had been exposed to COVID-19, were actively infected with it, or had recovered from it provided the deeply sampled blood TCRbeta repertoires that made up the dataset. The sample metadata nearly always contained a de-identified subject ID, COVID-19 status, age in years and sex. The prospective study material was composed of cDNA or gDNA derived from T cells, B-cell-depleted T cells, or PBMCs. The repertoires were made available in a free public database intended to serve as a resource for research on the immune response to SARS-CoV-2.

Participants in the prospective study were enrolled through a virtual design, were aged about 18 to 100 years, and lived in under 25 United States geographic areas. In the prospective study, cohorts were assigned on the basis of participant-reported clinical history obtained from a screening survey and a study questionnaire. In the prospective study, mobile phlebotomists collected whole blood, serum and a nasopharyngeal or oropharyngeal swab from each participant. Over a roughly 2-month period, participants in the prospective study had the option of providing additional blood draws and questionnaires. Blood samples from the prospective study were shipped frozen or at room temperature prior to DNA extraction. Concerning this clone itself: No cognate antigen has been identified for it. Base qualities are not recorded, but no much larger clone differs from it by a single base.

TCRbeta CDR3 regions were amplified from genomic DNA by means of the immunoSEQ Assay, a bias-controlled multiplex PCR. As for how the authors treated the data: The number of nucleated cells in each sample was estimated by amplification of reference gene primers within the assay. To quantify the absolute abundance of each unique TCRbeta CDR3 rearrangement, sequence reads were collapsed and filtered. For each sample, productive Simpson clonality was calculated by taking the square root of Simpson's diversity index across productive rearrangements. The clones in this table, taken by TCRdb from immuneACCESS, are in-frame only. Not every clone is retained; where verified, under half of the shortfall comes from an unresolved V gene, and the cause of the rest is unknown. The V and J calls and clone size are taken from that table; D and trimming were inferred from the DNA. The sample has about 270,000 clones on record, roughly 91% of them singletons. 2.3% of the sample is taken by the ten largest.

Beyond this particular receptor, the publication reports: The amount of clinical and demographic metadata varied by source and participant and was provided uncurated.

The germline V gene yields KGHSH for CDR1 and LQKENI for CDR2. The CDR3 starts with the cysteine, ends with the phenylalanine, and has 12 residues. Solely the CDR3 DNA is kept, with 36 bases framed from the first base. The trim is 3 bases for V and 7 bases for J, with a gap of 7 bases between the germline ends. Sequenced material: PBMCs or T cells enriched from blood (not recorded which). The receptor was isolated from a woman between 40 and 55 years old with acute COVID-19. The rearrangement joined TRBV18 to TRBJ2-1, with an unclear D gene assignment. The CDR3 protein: CASSPTRNEQFF. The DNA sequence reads TGTGCCAGCTCACCCACTCGAAATGAGCAGTTCTTC.